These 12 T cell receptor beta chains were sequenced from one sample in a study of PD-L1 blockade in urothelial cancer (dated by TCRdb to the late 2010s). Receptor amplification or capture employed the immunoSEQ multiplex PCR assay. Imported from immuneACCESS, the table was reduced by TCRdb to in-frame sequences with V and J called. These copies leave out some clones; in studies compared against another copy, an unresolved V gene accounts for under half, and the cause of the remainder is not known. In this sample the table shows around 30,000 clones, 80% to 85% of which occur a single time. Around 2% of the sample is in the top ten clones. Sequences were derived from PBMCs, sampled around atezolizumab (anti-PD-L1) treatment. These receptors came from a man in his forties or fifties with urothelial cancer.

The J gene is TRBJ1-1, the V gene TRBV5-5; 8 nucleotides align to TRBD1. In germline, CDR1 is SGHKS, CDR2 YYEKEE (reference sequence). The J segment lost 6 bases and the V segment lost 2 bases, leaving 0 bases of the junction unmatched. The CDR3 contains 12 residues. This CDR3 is CASSLQGAEAFF. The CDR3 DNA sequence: TGTGCCAGCAGCTTACAGGGGGCTGAAGCTTTCTTT.

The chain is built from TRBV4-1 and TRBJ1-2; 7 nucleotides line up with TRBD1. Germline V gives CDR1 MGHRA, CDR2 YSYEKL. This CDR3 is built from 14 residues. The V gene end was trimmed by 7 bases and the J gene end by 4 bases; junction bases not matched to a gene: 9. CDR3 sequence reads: CASTHLGQSYGYTF. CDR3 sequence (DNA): TGCGCCAGCACCCACCTGGGACAGTCCTATGGCTACACCTTC.

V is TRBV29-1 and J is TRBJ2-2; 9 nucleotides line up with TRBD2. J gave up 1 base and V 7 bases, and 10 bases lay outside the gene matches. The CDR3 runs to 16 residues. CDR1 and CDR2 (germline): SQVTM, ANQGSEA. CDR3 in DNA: TGCAGCGCTATAGCGGGGGTAGCACTGAACACCGGGGAGCTGTTTTTT. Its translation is CSAIAGVALNTGELFF.

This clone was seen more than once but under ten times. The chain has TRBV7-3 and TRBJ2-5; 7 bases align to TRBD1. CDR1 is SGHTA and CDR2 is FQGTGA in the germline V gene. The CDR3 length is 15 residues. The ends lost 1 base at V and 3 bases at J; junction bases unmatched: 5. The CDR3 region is CASSLSRQGEETQYF. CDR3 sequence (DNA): TGTGCCAGCAGCTTAAGTAGACAGGGTGAAGAGACCCAGTACTTC.

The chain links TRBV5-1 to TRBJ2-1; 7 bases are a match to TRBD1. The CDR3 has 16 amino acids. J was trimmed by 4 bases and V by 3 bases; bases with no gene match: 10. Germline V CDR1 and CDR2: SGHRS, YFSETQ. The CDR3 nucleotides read TGCGCCAGCAGCTCAATCCCAGTACAGGGGTACAATGAGCAGTTCTTC. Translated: CASSSIPVQGYNEQFF.

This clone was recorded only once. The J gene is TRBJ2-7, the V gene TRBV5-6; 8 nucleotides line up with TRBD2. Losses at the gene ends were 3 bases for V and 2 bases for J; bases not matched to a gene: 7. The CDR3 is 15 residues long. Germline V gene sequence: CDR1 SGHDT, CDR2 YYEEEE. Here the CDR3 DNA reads TGTGCCAGCAGCTCCTATCCGGGAGGGCCCTACGAGCAGTACTTC. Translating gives CASSSYPGGPYEQYF.

CDR3 DNA sequence: TGTGCCAGCAGTGGGGGCTACCCGTACCAAGAGACCCAGTACTTC. Translating it yields CASSGGYPYQETQYF. The chain combines TRBV2 with TRBJ2-5, with D maybe TRBD1 (5 bases). V lost 4 bases, J lost 0 bases, and 12 bases lay in between. The CDR3 extends over 15 amino acids. In germline, CDR1 is SNHLY, CDR2 FYNNEI.

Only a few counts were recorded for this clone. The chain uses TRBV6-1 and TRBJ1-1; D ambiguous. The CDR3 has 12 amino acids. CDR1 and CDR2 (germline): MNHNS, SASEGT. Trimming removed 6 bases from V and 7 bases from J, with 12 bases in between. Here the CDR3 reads CASRNLVSEAFF. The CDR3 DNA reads TGTGCCAGCAGGAACCTAGTGAGTGAAGCTTTCTTT.

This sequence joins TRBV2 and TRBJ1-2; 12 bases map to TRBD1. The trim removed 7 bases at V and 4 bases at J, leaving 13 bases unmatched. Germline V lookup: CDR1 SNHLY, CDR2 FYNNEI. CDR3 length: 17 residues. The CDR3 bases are TGTGCCAGCACTTTATCCGGGACAGGGGGCGGACCCTATGGCTACACCTTC. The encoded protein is CASTLSGTGGGPYGYTF.

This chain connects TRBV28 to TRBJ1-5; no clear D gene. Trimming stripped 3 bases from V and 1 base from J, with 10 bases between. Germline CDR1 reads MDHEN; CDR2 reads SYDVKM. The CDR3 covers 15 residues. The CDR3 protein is CASSFAGRSNQPQHF. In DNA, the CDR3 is TGTGCCAGCAGTTTTGCGGGGAGGAGCAATCAGCCCCAGCATTTT.

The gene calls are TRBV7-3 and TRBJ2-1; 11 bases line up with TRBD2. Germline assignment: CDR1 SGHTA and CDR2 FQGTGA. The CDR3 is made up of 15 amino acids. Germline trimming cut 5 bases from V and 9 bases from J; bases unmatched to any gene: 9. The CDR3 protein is CASSLNSGRATEQFF. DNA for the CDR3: TGTGCCAGCAGCCTGAATAGCGGGAGGGCCACTGAGCAGTTCTTC. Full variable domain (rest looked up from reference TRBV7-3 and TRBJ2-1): GAGVSQTPSNKVTEKGKYVELRCDPISGHTALYWYRQSLGQGPEFLIYFQGTGAADDSGLPNDRFFAVRPEGSVSTLKIQRTERGDSAVYLCASSLNSGRATEQFFGPGTRLTVL.

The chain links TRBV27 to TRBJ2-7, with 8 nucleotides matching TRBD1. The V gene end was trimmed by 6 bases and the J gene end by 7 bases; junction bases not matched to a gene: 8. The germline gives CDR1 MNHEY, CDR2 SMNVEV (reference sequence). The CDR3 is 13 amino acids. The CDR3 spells CASSAQGAGEQYV. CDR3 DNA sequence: TGTGCCAGCAGCGCTCAGGGGGCTGGTGAGCAGTACGTC.